Listed below are T cell receptor beta chains from one sample, sequenced in a study of response to subunit inactivated influenza vaccine. A single record per CDR3 protein comes from TCRdb applying MiXCR to the RT-PCR reads. The data show 500,000 to 600,000 distinct CDR3 sequences, with 10% to 15% seen just once and about 12% held by the top ten. The sample was PBMCs from blood, taken about 40 days after vaccination. The receptors stem from a man between 50 and 59 years old who received an inactivated influenza vaccine. The CDR3 runs from the conserved cysteine through the conserved F or W. D genes are given only for firm matches. Size tells how often a clone was seen (once, few, many) or the class of an expanded clone, and some rows leave it out.

abundance	v_gene	d_gene	j_gene	CDR3aa	CDR3nt
few	TRBV5-5	TRBD1	TRBJ1-5	CASSPTGNHGNQPQHF	TGTGCCAGCAGCCCGACAGGGAATCATGGCAATCAGCCCCAGCATTTT
few	TRBV6-1	TRBD2	TRBJ2-7	CASSLRTSGALGQYF	TGTGCCAGCAGTCTTAGGACTAGCGGGGCGCTGGGGCAGTACTTC
many	TRBV7-2	.	TRBJ2-7	CASSLKVGTYEQYF	TGTGCCAGCAGCTTAAAAGTTGGCACCTACGAGCAGTACTTC
.	TRBV20-1	TRBD2	TRBJ2-7	CSARGTSRYYEQYF	TGCAGTGCTAGAGGGACTAGCAGGTATTACGAGCAGTACTTC
few	TRBV11-2	TRBD2	TRBJ2-3	CASSLQRPGLVFSDTQYF	TGTGCCAGCAGCTTACAACGGCCGGGACTAGTTTTTTCAGATACGCAGTATTTT
.	TRBV6-6	.	TRBJ1-1	CASMVNTEAFF	TGTGCCAGCATGGTGAACACTGAAGCTTTCTTT
.	TRBV4-3	TRBD2	TRBJ2-3	CASGSSGRPDTQYF	TGCGCCAGCGGATCTAGCGGGCGGCCAGATACGCAGTATTTT
.	TRBV12-3/TRBV12-4	TRBD2	TRBJ2-1	CASNILAGGLLSSYNEQFF	TGTGCCAGCAACATACTAGCGGGGGGCCTCCTGAGCTCCTACAATGAGCAGTTCTTC
many	TRBV12-3/TRBV12-4	TRBD1	TRBJ2-1	CASSPQGARGMQFF	TGTGCCAGCAGTCCACAGGGGGCGCGGGGAATGCAGTTCTTC
few	TRBV20-1	TRBD1	TRBJ1-6	CSMRDRGYNSPLHF	TGCAGTATGCGGGACAGGGGCTATAATTCACCCCTCCACTTT
.	TRBV7-3	.	TRBJ2-5	CASSLTGLGETQYF	TGTGCCAGCAGCTTAACCGGGTTGGGGGAGACCCAGTACTTC
.	TRBV15	TRBD1	TRBJ2-7	CATSRPGTDAYEQYF	TGTGCCACCAGCAGGCCCGGGACAGACGCCTACGAGCAGTACTTC
many	TRBV5-1	TRBD2	TRBJ2-3	CASSFSGASTDTQYF	TGTGCCAGCAGTTTTAGCGGGGCTAGCACAGATACGCAGTATTTT
few	TRBV7-6	.	TRBJ2-2	CASSLLPPGTVNTGELFF	TGTGCCAGCAGCCTGCTACCTCCGGGAACGGTGAACACCGGGGAGCTGTTTTTT
many	TRBV24-1	TRBD2	TRBJ2-1	CATSRSGSYNEQFF	TGTGCCACCAGCCGTAGCGGGTCCTACAATGAGCAGTTCTTC
.	TRBV29-1	.	TRBJ2-3	CSVQGRFTDTQYF	TGCAGCGTTCAGGGGCGATTCACAGATACGCAGTATTTT
few	TRBV10-3	.	TRBJ2-6	CAATGSSSGANVLTF	TGTGCCGCGACGGGATCCAGCTCTGGGGCCAACGTCCTGACTTTC
few	TRBV10-3	TRBD2	TRBJ2-1	CAIAGGRGDYNEQFF	TGTGCCATCGCGGGAGGGAGAGGGGACTACAATGAGCAGTTCTTC
.	TRBV11-1	.	TRBJ2-7	CASSFRQSPYEQYF	TGTGCCAGCAGCTTTCGACAGTCCCCCTACGAGCAGTACTTC
few	TRBV27	.	TRBJ1-6	CASSLEKRGSYNSPLHF	TGTGCCAGCAGTTTAGAAAAGAGAGGCTCCTATAATTCACCCCTCCACTTT
few	TRBV27	.	TRBJ2-1	CASRRGTVSYNEQFF	TGTGCCAGCCGGCGGGGTACGGTGTCCTACAATGAGCAGTTCTTC
.	TRBV6-1	.	TRBJ2-3	CASSTPRDPTTDTQYF	TGTGCCAGCAGTACACCGCGGGACCCTACCACAGATACGCAGTATTTT
many	TRBV11-2	TRBD1	TRBJ2-1	CASSRRTGHYNEQFF	TGTGCCAGCAGCCGGCGGACAGGGCACTACAATGAGCAGTTCTTC
few	TRBV9	TRBD1	TRBJ2-1	CASSVGLTGDNEQFF	TGTGCCAGCAGCGTAGGATTGACAGGGGACAATGAGCAGTTCTTC
many	TRBV5-1	TRBD1	TRBJ2-3	CASRPYSGTATSTDTQYF	TGCGCCAGCAGGCCGTACTCCGGGACAGCAACTAGCACAGATACGCAGTATTTT
.	TRBV3-1	.	TRBJ2-5	CASSPGRRTQETQYF	TGTGCCAGCAGCCCCGGGCGGAGGACCCAAGAGACCCAGTACTTC
.	TRBV20-1	.	TRBJ2-4	CSARDWGRGAENIQYF	TGCAGTGCTAGAGATTGGGGCCGGGGCGCGGAAAACATTCAGTACTTC
many	TRBV7-2	TRBD2	TRBJ2-1	CASSQAGGPYNEQFF	TGTGCCAGCAGCCAAGCGGGAGGGCCATACAATGAGCAGTTCTTC
.	TRBV3-1	TRBD2	TRBJ2-5	CASSQQGLRQETQYF	TGTGCCAGCAGCCAACAGGGACTACGACAAGAGACCCAGTACTTC
.	TRBV14	TRBD2	TRBJ2-1	CASSPHRGLGLAGAYNEQFF	TGTGCCAGCAGCCCACACAGGGGGCTGGGACTAGCGGGAGCCTACAATGAGCAGTTCTTC
.	TRBV6-2/TRBV6-3	TRBD2	TRBJ2-5	CASRLRLAGAETQYF	TGTGCCAGCAGACTTCGACTAGCGGGAGCTGAGACCCAGTACTTC
.	TRBV20-1	TRBD1	TRBJ1-2	CSARGQGLYGYTF	TGCAGTGCTAGAGGACAGGGCCTCTATGGCTACACCTTC
few	TRBV4-3	.	TRBJ2-2	CASSQELGWGAGELFF	TGCGCCAGCAGCCAAGAATTGGGGTGGGGGGCCGGGGAGCTGTTTTTT
few	TRBV20-1	.	TRBJ2-5	CSARTRTPQGTQYF	TGCAGTGCTAGGACAAGGACGCCCCAGGGGACCCAGTACTTC
many	TRBV20-1	.	TRBJ2-2	CSARDIYTGELFF	TGCAGTGCTAGAGACATCTACACCGGGGAGCTGTTTTTT
.	TRBV5-1	.	TRBJ2-1	CASSLGGLRVATQEEQFF	TGCGCCAGCAGCTTAGGGGGGCTCAGGGTCGCTACACAAGAGGAGCAGTTCTTC
.	TRBV11-2	.	TRBJ2-3	CASSLAGHQFTDTQYF	TGTGCCAGCAGCTTAGCGGGGCACCAATTCACAGATACGCAGTATTTT
few	TRBV20-1	.	TRBJ2-5	CSARDLGRPLQGETQYF	TGCAGTGCTAGAGATCTCGGCAGGCCACTTCAGGGAGAGACCCAGTACTTC
few	TRBV5-6	.	TRBJ2-7	CASSFMGGSYEQYF	TGTGCCAGCAGCTTTATGGGAGGCTCCTACGAGCAGTACTTC
.	TRBV20-1	TRBD2	TRBJ2-1	CSARTSGSVAYNEQFF	TGCAGTGCTCGGACTAGCGGGAGTGTCGCCTACAATGAGCAGTTCTTC
.	TRBV20-1	TRBD1	TRBJ1-3	CSAPTTGSGNTIYF	TGCAGTGCTCCTACGACAGGGTCCGGAAACACCATATATTTT
.	TRBV6-4	.	TRBJ2-7	CASNGRRASPYEQYF	TGTGCCAGCAATGGTCGGAGGGCCTCCCCCTACGAGCAGTACTTC